These 14 T cell receptor beta chains were all obtained from the same sample, sequenced in a study of cytomegalovirus exposure and HLA in healthy donors. The PCR ran on 60 Vbeta and 13 Jbeta primers. The protocol was immunoSEQ multiplex PCR, while the TCRdb copy is restricted to in-frame clones and leaves out a portion. Among some 91,000 clones listed, less than 70% were seen once. Sequences were obtained from PBMCs. Receptors were obtained from a human donor in good health.

The chain combines TRBV30 with TRBJ2-7; 13 nucleotides line up with TRBD2. The V gene's germline CDR1 is GTSNPN and CDR2 SVGIG (reference sequence). The CDR3 is 15 residues long. After removal of 0 bases from V and 6 bases from J, the junction contained 5 bases not matched to a gene. The CDR3 DNA sequence: TGTGCCTGGAGTGTACTACTAGCGGGGGGGCGCGAGCAGTACTTC. Residues: CAWSVLLAGGREQYF.

This rearrangement joins TRBV19 to TRBJ1-2; D is undetermined. Germline assignment: CDR1 LNHDA and CDR2 SQIVND (reference sequence). The V gene lost 3 bases and the J gene lost 0 bases, with 8 bases spanning the gap. The CDR3 totals 14 residues. CDR3 protein: CASSMQASNYGYTF. CDR3 DNA: TGTGCCAGTAGTATGCAAGCCTCTAACTATGGCTACACCTTC.

The genes are TRBV7-6 and TRBJ2-3, with 7 bases that match TRBD2. This CDR3 is 15 amino acids long. In germline, CDR1 is SGHVS, CDR2 FNYEAQ. V was clipped by 6 bases and J by 2 bases; unmatched bases: 8. The CDR3 region has the DNA TGTGCCAGCAGTCGGACCGGGGGGTTCACAGATACGCAGTATTTT. Its translation: CASSRTGGFTDTQYF.

The chain joins TRBV5-1 to TRBJ1-1, with 11 bases identical to TRBD1. Unmatched junction bases numbered 13, after V lost 7 bases and J lost 2 bases. From germline, CDR1 is SGHRS and CDR2 YFSETQ. CDR3 length: 17 residues. CDR3 amino acids: CASSRTGGSTINTEAFF. DNA for the CDR3: TGCGCCAGCTCCCGGACAGGGGGCAGCACAATCAACACTGAAGCTTTCTTT.

This clone was counted between two and nine times. This CDR3 is CAWSVWGGNSYNEQFF. The CDR3 nucleotides are TGTGCCTGGAGTGTCTGGGGCGGCAACTCCTACAATGAGCAGTTCTTC. V usage is TRBV30 and J usage is TRBJ2-1; a weak D match, TRBD1 (5 bases). The V and J ends lost 0 bases and 0 bases respectively, with 12 bases between them. Looked up from germline, CDR1 is GTSNPN and CDR2 is SVGIG (reference sequence). CDR3 length equals 16 residues.

This chain connects TRBV5-5 to TRBJ1-6, with TRBD1 matching 10 bases. The V gene's germline CDR1 is SGHKS and CDR2 YYEKEE (reference sequence). V shed 4 bases and J 7 bases; nucleotides not matched to a gene: 8. There are 16 residues in the CDR3. For the CDR3, the DNA is TGTGCCAGCAGCCCGGGGACAGGGGCAATGAATTCACCCCTCCACTTT. Its translation: CASSPGTGAMNSPLHF.

The chain uses TRBV13 and TRBJ2-7; 9 bases match TRBD1. Germline lookup yields CDR1 PRHDT and CDR2 FYEKMQ (reference sequence). Unmatched junction bases numbered 14, after V lost 5 bases and J lost 6 bases. This CDR3 has 16 residues. The CDR3 region has the DNA TGTGCCAGCAGCCGATCCGGGACAGGGAATTTCCGCGAGCAGTACTTC. Its translation is CASSRSGTGNFREQYF.

This chain uses TRBV9 with TRBJ1-1; D remains unclear. Germline V lookup: CDR1 SGDLS, CDR2 YYNGEE. V lost 4 bases and J lost 4, with 14 bases in between. The CDR3 covers 14 residues. Here the CDR3 reads CASSPNTGVTEAFF. In DNA form, the CDR3 reads TGTGCCAGCAGCCCTAATACCGGGGTCACTGAAGCTTTCTTT.

The chain couples TRBV10-3 to TRBJ1-1; TRBD1 matches at 7 bases. This CDR3 spans 15 amino acids. The V segment lost 3 bases and the J segment 0 bases; nucleotides outside the gene matches: 4. Germline CDR1 is ENHRY and CDR2 is SYGVKD. CDR3 in amino acids: CAISETGTVNTEAFF. The CDR3 DNA reads as TGTGCCATCAGTGAAACCGGGACAGTGAACACTGAAGCTTTCTTT.

The V gene is TRBV5-1, the J gene TRBJ1-1, with 7 bases identical to TRBD1. Germline CDR1 reads SGHRS; CDR2 reads YFSETQ. J lost 0 bases, V lost 0 bases, and 5 bases had no gene match. The CDR3 contains 16 residues. The chain's CDR3 is CASSLGQGSMNTEAFF. DNA for the CDR3: TGCGCCAGCAGCTTGGGACAGGGATCGATGAACACTGAAGCTTTCTTT. Filled out from reference TRBV5-1 and TRBJ1-1, the complete variable domain reads KAGVTQTPRYLIKTRGQQVTLSCSPISGHRSVSWYQQTPGQGLQFLFEYFSETQRNKGNFPGRFSGRQFSNSRSEMNVSTLELGDSALYLCASSLGQGSMNTEAFFGQGTRLTVV.

The chain combines TRBV6-5 with TRBJ2-5, with D tentatively TRBD1 (6 bases). The DNA matches TRBJ2-7 better at its end, which makes the J call doubtful. The CDR3 runs to 13 residues. Germline assignment: CDR1 MNHEY and CDR2 SVGAGI. CDR3 bases: TGTGCCAGCAGCCGGGACACCAACTACGAGCAGTACTTC. Residues: CASSRDTNYEQYF.

This clone was recorded once. The V call is TRBV6-1, the J call TRBJ1-2; D ambiguous. CDR3 length: 15 amino acids. Germline lookup yields CDR1 MNHNS and CDR2 SASEGT. V lost 7 bases and J lost 6, with 21 bases in between. CDR3 coding DNA: TGTGCCAGCACCCTACGAGGGCTTATCTCCGATGGCTACACCTTC. Protein: CASTLRGLISDGYTF.

This clone has more than one count but fewer than ten. The gene calls are TRBV9 and TRBJ1-2; D is unresolved. The germline gives CDR1 SGDLS, CDR2 YYNGEE. Between the trimmed V and J ends, which lost 5 bases and 4 bases, there was a span of 12 bases. This CDR3 comprises 13 residues. CDR3: CASRRDEIYGYTF. The CDR3 nucleotides are TGTGCCAGCAGGAGGGATGAAATCTATGGCTACACCTTC.

V gene TRBV7-9 combines with J gene TRBJ2-5; maybe TRBD2 (7 bases). V was trimmed by 2 bases and J by 5 bases, leaving 18 bases between them. Germline CDR1 reads SEHNR; CDR2 reads FQNEAQ (reference sequence). This CDR3 region has 16 residues. The CDR3 DNA reads TGTGCCAGCAGCTTAACGACCGGGGGGCCCGTCGAGACCCAGTACTTC. Translation gives CASSLTTGGPVETQYF.